The following is a T cell receptor (beta chain) sequence with its context. No antigen is known for it. The DNA is left out, because the CDR3 cannot be placed on it with certainty; the CDR3 is given as TCRdb lists it. The TCR beta profiling, which covered VDJ combination and CDR3 sequence, was carried out using genomic DNA as the template. MiXCR, run by TCRdb on the reads, gives a single entry per CDR3 protein. The sample includes roughly 250,000 distinct CDR3 sequences, roughly 82% of them seen just once. Patients chosen for sequencing had shown CD8+CD57+ cell expansion by flow cytometry. Patients uniformly had severe acquired aplastic anemia. No patient had been given any therapy when blood was sampled. The data stem from a study of CD8+CD57+ T cells in acquired aplastic anemia. About the study: The mean DNA yield obtained from sorted CD4+ and CD8+ cells came to roughly 3.4 ug.

Regarding the study as a whole: CD8+ Simpson's diversity did not differ significantly between patients and controls.

The CDR3 contains 14 residues when both ends are counted. Germline V gene sequence: CDR1 SGDLS, CDR2 YYNGEE. V and J are TRBV9 and TRBJ1-6. The sequence was collected from a human donor with aplastic anemia. The sample taken for sequencing was sorted CD4+, CD8+, or CD8+CD57+ T cells (not recorded which) from PBMCs. The CDR3 is CASGLAGYIQYFDF.